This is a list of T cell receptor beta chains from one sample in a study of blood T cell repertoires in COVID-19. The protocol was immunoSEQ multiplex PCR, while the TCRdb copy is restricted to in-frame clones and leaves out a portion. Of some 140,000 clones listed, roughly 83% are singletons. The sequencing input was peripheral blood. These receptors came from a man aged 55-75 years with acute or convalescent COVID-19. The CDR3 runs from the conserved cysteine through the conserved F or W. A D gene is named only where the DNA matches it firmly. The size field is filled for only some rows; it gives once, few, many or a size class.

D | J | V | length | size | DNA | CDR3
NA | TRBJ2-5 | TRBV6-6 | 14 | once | TGTGCCAGCACTAACAGGGTCACAGAGGAGACCCAGTACTTC | CASTNRVTEETQYF
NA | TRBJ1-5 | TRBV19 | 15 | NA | TGTGCCAGTAGTGGTGGAGTGTTGGGCAATCAGCCCCAGCATTTT | CASSGGVLGNQPQHF
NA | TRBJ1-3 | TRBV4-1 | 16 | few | TGCGCCAGCAGCGCCCCGACTGCCCGCTCTGGAAACACCATATATTTT | CASSAPTARSGNTIYF
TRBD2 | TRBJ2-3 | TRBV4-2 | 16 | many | TGTGCCAGCAGCCAAGATCCTAGCGGGGGGGCAGATACGCAGTATTTT | CASSQDPSGGADTQYF
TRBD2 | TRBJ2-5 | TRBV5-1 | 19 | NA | TGCGCCAGCAGCTTGGGGGAGGTTTCGACTAGCCTGGACGTTCAGACCCAGTACTTC | CASSLGEVSTSLDVQTQYF
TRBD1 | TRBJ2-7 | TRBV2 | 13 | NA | TGTGCCAGCAGTGGGGGGACAGTCTACGAGCAGTACTTC | CASSGGTVYEQYF
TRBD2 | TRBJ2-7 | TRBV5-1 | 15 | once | TGCGCCAGCAGCTCGGGACTAGCGGGGCCAGACGAGCAGTACTTC | CASSSGLAGPDEQYF
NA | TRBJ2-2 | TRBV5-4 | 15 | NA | TGTGCCAGCAGCTTTCTAGCTCAGAACACCGGGGAGCTGTTTTTT | CASSFLAQNTGELFF
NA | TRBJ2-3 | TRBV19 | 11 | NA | TGTGCCAGTAGTACGGGAGATACGCAGTATTTT | CASSTGDTQYF
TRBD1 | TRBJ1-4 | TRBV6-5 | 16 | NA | TGTGCCAGCAGTTACACCTACAGGGGAAGAAATGAAAAACTGTTTTTT | CASSYTYRGRNEKLFF
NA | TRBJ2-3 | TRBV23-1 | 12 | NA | TGCGCCCATCCCGGTCAGGGAGATACGCAGTATTTT | CAHPGQGDTQYF
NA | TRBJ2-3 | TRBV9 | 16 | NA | TGTGCCAGCAGCACCCGTCTAGGCGCGAGCACAGATACGCAGTATTTT | CASSTRLGASTDTQYF
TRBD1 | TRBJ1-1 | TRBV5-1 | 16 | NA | TGCGCCAGCAGCGGGACGACAGGGGCTGGAAACACTGAAGCTTTCTTT | CASSGTTGAGNTEAFF
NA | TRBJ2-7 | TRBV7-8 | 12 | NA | TGTGCCAGCAGACCTACAGGGTTCGAGCAGTACTTC | CASRPTGFEQYF
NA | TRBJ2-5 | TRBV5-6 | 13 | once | TGTGCCAGCAGGGCGGGGTCCCAAGAGACCCAGTACTTC | CASRAGSQETQYF
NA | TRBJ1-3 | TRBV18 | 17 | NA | TGTGCCAGCTCACCACAGTGGGGGCAGGCCTCTGGAAACACCATATATTTT | CASSPQWGQASGNTIYF
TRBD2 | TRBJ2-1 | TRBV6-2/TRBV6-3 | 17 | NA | TGTGCCAGCAGTTACTCGAAAGGGGCGGGAGGCTCGAATGAGCAGTTCTTC | CASSYSKGAGGSNEQFF
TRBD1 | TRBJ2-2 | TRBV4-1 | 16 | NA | TGCGCCAGCAGCCAACCGGACAGGCGGAACACCGGGGAGCTGTTTTTT | CASSQPDRRNTGELFF
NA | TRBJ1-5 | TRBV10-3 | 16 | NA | TGTGCCATCAGTGAACGAGGGGGTGATAGCAATCAGCCCCAGCATTTT | CAISERGGDSNQPQHF
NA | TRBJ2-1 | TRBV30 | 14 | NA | TGTGCCTGGACCCCCCGGGACTCCTTCAATGAGCAGTTCTTC | CAWTPRDSFNEQFF
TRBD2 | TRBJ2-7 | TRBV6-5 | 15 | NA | TGTGCCAGCAGGACTAGCGGGAGGGCCCCCTACGAGCAGTACTTC | CASRTSGRAPYEQYF
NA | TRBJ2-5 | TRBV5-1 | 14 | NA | TGCGCCAGCAGCTTGGCAGGATACCAAGAGACCCAGTACTTC | CASSLAGYQETQYF
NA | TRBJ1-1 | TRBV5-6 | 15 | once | TGTGCCAGCAGCTCAAGCGCGGAACCGGTCACTGAAGCTTTCTTT | CASSSSAEPVTEAFF
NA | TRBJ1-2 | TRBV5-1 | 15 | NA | TGCGCCAGCAGCCAAACAGGGTTTTCGACCTATGGCTACACCTTC | CASSQTGFSTYGYTF
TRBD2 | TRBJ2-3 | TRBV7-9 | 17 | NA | TGTGCCAGCAGCTTAGCGAAGGGACTAGCGGGGGCAAATACGCAGTATTTT | CASSLAKGLAGANTQYF
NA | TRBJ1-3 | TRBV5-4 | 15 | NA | TGTGCCATCACCAAGTCAAGGAGATCTGGAAACACCATATATTTT | CAITKSRRSGNTIYF
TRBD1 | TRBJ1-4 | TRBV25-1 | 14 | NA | TGTGCCAGTTCTACCGGGACAGGGGATGAAAAACTGTTTTTT | CASSTGTGDEKLFF
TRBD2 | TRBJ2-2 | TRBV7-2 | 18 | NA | TGTGCCAGCAGCCCCAGAGGACTAGCGGGAGGGCGCACCGGGGAGCTGTTTTTT | CASSPRGLAGGRTGELFF
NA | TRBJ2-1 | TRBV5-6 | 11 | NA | TGTGCCAGCGCGGCCTACAATGAGCAGTTCTTC | CASAAYNEQFF
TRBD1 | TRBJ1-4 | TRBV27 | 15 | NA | TGTGCCAGCAGAAATTCCGGACAGGGGTATGAAAAACTGTTTTTT | CASRNSGQGYEKLFF